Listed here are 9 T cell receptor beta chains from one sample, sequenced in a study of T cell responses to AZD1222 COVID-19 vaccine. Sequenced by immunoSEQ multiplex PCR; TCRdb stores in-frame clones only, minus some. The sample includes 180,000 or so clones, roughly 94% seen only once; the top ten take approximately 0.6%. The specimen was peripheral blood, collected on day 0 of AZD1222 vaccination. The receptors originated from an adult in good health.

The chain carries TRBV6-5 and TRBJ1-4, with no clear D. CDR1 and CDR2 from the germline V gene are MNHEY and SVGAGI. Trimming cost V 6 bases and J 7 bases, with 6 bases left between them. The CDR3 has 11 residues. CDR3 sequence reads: CASRGGEKLFF. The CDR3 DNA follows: TGTGCCAGCAGAGGTGGTGAAAAACTGTTTTTT.

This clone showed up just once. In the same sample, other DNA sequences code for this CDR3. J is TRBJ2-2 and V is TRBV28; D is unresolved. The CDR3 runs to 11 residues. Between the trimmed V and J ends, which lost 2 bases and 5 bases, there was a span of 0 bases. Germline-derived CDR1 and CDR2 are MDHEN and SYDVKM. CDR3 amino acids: CASSLTGELFF. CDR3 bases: TGTGCCAGCAGTTTAACCGGGGAGCTGTTTTTT.

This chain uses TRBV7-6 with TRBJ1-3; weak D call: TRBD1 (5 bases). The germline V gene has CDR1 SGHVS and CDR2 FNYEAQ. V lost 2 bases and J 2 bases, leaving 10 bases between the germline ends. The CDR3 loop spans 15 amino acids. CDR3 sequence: CASSLTLGAGNTIYF. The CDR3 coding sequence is TGTGCCAGCAGCTTAACCCTAGGGGCTGGAAACACCATATATTTT.

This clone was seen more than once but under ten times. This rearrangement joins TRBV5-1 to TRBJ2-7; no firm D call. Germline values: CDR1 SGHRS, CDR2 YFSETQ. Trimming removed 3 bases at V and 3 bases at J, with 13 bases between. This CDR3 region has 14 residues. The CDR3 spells CASSWVSYDYEQYF. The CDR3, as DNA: TGCGCCAGCAGCTGGGTGAGTTACGACTACGAGCAGTACTTC. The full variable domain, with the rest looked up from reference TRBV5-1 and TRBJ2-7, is KAGVTQTPRYLIKTRGQQVTLSCSPISGHRSVSWYQQTPGQGLQFLFEYFSETQRNKGNFPGRFSGRQFSNSRSEMNVSTLELGDSALYLCASSWVSYDYEQYFGPGTRLTVT.

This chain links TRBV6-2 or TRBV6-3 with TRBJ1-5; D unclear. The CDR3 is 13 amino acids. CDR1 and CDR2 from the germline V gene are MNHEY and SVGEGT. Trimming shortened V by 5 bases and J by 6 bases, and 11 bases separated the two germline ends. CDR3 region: CASSLPTSQPQHF. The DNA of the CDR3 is TGTGCCAGCAGTCTCCCTACCAGTCAGCCCCAGCATTTT.

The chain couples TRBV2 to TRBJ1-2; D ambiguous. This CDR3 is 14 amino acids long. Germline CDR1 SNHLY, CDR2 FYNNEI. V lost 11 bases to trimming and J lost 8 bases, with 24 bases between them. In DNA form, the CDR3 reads TGTGCCCGAAGGACCTTCATACCCACTGTAGGCTACACCTTC. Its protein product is CARRTFIPTVGYTF.

CDR3 in amino acids: CASSLVGTDEQFF. The CDR3 bases are TGTGCCAGCAGTCTAGTCGGTACGGATGAGCAGTTCTTC. This chain connects TRBV7-3 to TRBJ2-1; D gene uncertain. Germline CDR1 is SGHTA and CDR2 is FQGTGA. V gave up 6 bases and J gave up 8 bases, with 14 bases separating them. There are 13 residues in the CDR3.

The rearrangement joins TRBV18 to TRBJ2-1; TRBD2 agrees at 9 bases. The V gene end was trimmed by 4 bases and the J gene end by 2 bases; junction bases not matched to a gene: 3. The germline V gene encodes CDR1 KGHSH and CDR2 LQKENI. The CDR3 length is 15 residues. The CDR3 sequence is CASSLIAGAYNEQFF. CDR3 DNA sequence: TGTGCCAGCTCACTCATAGCGGGAGCCTACAATGAGCAGTTCTTC.

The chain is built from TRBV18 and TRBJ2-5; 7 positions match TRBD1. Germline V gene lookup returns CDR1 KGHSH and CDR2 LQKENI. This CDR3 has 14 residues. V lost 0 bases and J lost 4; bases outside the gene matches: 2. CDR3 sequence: CASSPPTGRETQYF. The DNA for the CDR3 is TGTGCCAGCTCACCACCGACAGGGAGAGAGACCCAGTACTTC.